This T cell receptor beta chain emerged from a study of blood T cells in healthy people across ages. Study-wide results and limits: The authors considered diversity estimates from one million T cells to be underestimates. Unsorted PBMCs ruled out conclusive naive versus antigen-experienced comparison. More naive CD4+ cells and higher diversity were found in long-lived than in aged donors.

A second PCR of 7 to 11 cycles used a sample-barcoded 5' primer and a J-beta primer mix. TCRdb reprocessed the 5' RACE reads via MiXCR and lists one record per CDR3 protein. Found here are some 1.4 million distinct CDR3 sequences, roughly 40% of them singletons; the top ten hold under 8%. V lost 6 bases and J lost 6, with 12 bases in between. The V gene's germline CDR1 is MNHNY and CDR2 SVGAGI (reference sequence). The length of the CDR3 is 13 residues. A remark on this clonotype: What it binds is not known.

The clonotype was recovered from a woman between 18 and 29 years old in good health. Material for sequencing was blood. This chain connects TRBV6-6 to TRBJ2-1, with a weak D call TRBD2 (6 bases). CDR3 sequence (DNA): TGTGCCAGCAGCCCGGGGGTCTCCAATGAGCAGTTCTTC. Encoded protein: CASSPGVSNEQFF.